This T cell receptor (beta chain) appears in the sequencing data of a study of blood T cell repertoires in COVID-19 (dated by TCRdb to 2019 to 2021). Notes on the research overall: Collaborator samples came from the United States, Italy and Spain and covered acute and convalescent phases of COVID-19. The prospective study material was composed of cDNA or gDNA derived from T cells, B-cell-depleted T cells, or PBMCs. Deeply sampled blood TCRbeta repertoires from subjects exposed to, actively infected with, or recovered from COVID-19 were included in the dataset. The repertoires were released in a freely available public database intended as a resource for research on the immune response to SARS-CoV-2. The samples were drawn from two sources: the first 160 participants of the ongoing ImmuneRACE study, and fewer than 1,500 subjects contributed by 6 global collaborators. A de-identified subject ID, COVID-19 status, age in years and sex were almost always included in the sample metadata. Where HLA class I and class II types were available, the types were taken from metadata supplied by the sample provider, not from assay-based typing.

Each collaborating institution followed its own protocols to collect whole blood in K2EDTA tubes. Collaborator samples were shipped for TCRbeta analysis as frozen whole blood, isolated PBMCs, or DNA extracted from either sample type. Remarks on this clone: Its antigen specificity is not known. The input lacks base qualities; no much larger clone sits a single base away.

V and J lose 10 bases and 1 base, and a span of 20 bases separates them. The germline V gene (reference sequence) supplies CDR1 MNHEY and CDR2 SMNVEV. Inclusive of the bounding cysteine and phenylalanine, the CDR3 is 15 residues long. Solely the CDR3 DNA is kept, with 45 bases framed from the first base. TCRbeta CDR3 regions were amplified from genomic DNA by means of the immunoSEQ Assay, a bias-controlled multiplex PCR. The paper's data handling went like this. Nucleated cell counts per sample were estimated from amplification of reference gene primers within the assay. To quantify the absolute abundance of each unique TCRbeta CDR3 rearrangement, sequence reads were collapsed and filtered. For each sample, productive Simpson clonality was calculated as the square root of Simpson's diversity index over productive rearrangements. TCRdb carries this immuneACCESS record with in-frame sequences only. Its versions omit some clonotypes, under half of them owing to an unresolved V gene in the studies checked, with the rest unexplained. V and J calls and clone size come straight from that table; D and trimming were deduced from the DNA. In all, the sample holds under 200,000 clones, and 80% to 95% of those were seen once. Of the sample, approximately 0.56% is held by the ten largest clones.

Findings and caveats that apply to the study as a whole: The amount of clinical and demographic metadata varied by source and participant and was provided uncurated.

The sequenced material came from peripheral blood. Recombination linked TRBV27 to TRBJ2-7; the D region possibly corresponds to TRBD1 (5 bases align). The TCR was taken from a man in his fifties with acute or convalescent COVID-19. The DNA is TGTGCCAATCCGTTGATAGGGGAACTTTCCTACGAGCAGTACTTC. It encodes CANPLIGELSYEQYF.